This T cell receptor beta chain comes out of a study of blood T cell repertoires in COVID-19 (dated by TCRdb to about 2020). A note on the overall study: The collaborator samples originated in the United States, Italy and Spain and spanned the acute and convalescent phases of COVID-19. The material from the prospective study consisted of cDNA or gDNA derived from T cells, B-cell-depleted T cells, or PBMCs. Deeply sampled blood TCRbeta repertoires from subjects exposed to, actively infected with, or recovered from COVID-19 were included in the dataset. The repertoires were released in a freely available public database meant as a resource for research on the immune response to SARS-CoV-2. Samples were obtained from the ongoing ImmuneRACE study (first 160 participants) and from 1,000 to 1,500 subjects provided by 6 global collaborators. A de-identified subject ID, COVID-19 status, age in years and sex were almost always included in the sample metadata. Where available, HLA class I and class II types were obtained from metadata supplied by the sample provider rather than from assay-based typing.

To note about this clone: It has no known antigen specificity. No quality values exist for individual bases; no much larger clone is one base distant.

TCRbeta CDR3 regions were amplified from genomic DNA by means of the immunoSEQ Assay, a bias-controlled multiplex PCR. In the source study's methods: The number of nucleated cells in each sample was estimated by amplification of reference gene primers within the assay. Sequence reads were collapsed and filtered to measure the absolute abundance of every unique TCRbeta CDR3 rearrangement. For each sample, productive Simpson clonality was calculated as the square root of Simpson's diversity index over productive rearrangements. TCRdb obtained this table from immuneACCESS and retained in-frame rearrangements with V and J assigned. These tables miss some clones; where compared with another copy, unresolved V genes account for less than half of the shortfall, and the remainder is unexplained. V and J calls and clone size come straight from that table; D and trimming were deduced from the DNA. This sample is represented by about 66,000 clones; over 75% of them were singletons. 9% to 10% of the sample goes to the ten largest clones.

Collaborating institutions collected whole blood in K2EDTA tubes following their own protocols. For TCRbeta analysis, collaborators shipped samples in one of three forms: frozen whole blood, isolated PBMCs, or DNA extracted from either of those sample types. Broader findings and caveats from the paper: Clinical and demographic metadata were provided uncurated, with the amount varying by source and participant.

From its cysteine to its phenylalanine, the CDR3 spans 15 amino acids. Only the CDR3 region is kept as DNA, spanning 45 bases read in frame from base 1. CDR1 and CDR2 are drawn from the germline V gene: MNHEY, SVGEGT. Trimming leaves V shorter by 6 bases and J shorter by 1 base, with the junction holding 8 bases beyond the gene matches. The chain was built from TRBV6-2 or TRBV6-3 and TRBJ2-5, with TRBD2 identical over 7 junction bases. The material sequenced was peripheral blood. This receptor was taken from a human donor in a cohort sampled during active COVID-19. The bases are TGTGCCAGCAGCCTGTTGGCTAGCGGCCAAGAGACCCAGTACTTC. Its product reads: CASSLLASGQETQYF.